These 2 T cell receptor beta chains originate from one sample sequenced in a study of human T cells and chemical hapten exposure. Time point of the sample: patch test 3, about 24 weeks after DPC sensitization. Treatment given: therapeutic diphenylcyclopropenone sensitization with weekly scalp DPC. TCRdb passed the RACE reads through MiXCR, listing each CDR3 protein once. The profile covers some 110,000 distinct CDR3 sequences, with around 10% appearing a single time and around 2.2% taken by the ten largest. This sample comprised whole blood, obtained in connection with sensitization to the hapten diphenylcyclopropenone (DPC). Receptors were obtained from a woman aged 45-59 years with alopecia areata. Some clones in this sample may be carry-over from other donors' samples.

In its sample, this clonotype was seen a few times. This chain uses TRBV2 with TRBJ1-1; D is possibly TRBD1 (5 bases). In germline, CDR1 is SNHLY, CDR2 FYNNEI. The ends were cut back, 7 bases at V and 5 bases at J, with 17 bases in the middle. CDR3 length equals 14 residues. CDR3 bases: TGTGCCAGCACCGAGAGAGCAGGGCGGACTGAAGCTTTCTTT. This translates into CASTERAGRTEAFF.

The genes are TRBV12-3 or TRBV12-4 and TRBJ1-1, with 9 positions matching TRBD1. J was trimmed by 6 bases and V by 6 bases; bases with no gene match: 20. The CDR3 loop spans 18 amino acids. The DNA of the CDR3 is TGTGCCAGCAGCTCTCCAAGGGTTCACAGGGGGCAATGGGCTGAAGCTTTCTTT. Protein: CASSSPRVHRGQWAEAFF.